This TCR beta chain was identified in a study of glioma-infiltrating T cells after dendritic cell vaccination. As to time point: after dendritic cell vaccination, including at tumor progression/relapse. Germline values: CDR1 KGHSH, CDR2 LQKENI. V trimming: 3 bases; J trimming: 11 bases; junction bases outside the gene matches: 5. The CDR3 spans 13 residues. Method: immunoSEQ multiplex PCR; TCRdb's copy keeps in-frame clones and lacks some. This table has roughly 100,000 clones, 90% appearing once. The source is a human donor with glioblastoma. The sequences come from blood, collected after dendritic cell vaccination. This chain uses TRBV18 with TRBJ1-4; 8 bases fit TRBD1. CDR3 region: CASSPTNRGKLFF. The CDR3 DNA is TGTGCCAGCTCACCCACTAACAGGGGGAAACTGTTTTTT.